This T cell receptor (beta chain) was retrieved from a study of blood T cell repertoires in COVID-19. Background on the study: Donors in the United States, Italy and Spain gave samples during acute or convalescent COVID-19. PBMCs, B-cell-depleted T cells, or T cells provided the cDNA or gDNA that made up the material.

The CDR3 runs 15 residues. Germline V gene data show CDR1 as LNHNV and CDR2 as YYDKDF (reference sequence). J gave up 4 bases and V 3 bases, and 7 bases lay outside the gene matches. Methods used by the authors: Using reference gene primer amplification, nucleated cell counts were estimated. Some clones are missing from TCRdb's copy, which holds only in-frame ones; the method was immunoSEQ multiplex PCR. V and J calls and clone size follow that table, whereas D and trimming were derived from the DNA. The table lists about 180,000 clones, 88% of them singletons, with roughly 4.2% in the top ten. The chain is built from TRBV15 and TRBJ2-3; 7 bases map to TRBD2. The sample was peripheral blood. This sequence was found in a woman in her 30s with acute or convalescent COVID-19. In DNA form, the CDR3 reads TGTGCCACCAGCAGCGGACTAGTAGGGGCAGATACGCAGTATTTT. Translating it yields CATSSGLVGADTQYF.